A single sample gave rise to the 32 T cell receptor beta chains below, sequenced in a study of cytotoxic CD8 clonotypes in ibrutinib-treated CLL. Assay used: immunoSEQ multiplex PCR; TCRdb lists only in-frame clones, some missing. The profile shows about 130,000 clones, approximately 81% of them singletons. The sample was PBMCs, taken after 12 months of ibrutinib treatment. The source of these receptors is a human donor with chronic lymphocytic leukemia.

In its sample, this clone was seen once. This chain uses TRBV2 with TRBJ1-5, with 7 nucleotides matching TRBD1. The germline V gene encodes CDR1 SNHLY and CDR2 FYNNEI. V lost 5 bases to trimming and J lost 3 bases; unmatched junction nucleotides: 4. The CDR3 is 14 residues long. CDR3 sequence (DNA): TGTGCCAGCAGTAGACAGGGTGTCAATCAGCCCCAGCATTTT. Residues: CASSRQGVNQPQHF.

The chain couples TRBV27 to TRBJ2-1; tentative D call: TRBD1 (5 bases). V was shortened by 2 bases and J by 2 bases, with 16 bases between the two germline ends. CDR1 and CDR2 (germline): MNHEY, SMNVEV (reference sequence). The CDR3 length is 17 residues. Here the CDR3 DNA reads TGTGCCAGCAGTTTACTCGGCTCAGGGCAGACCTACAATGAGCAGTTCTTC. This translates into CASSLLGSGQTYNEQFF.

The CDR3 coding sequence is TGTGCCAGTAGGGGCAGGGGGGGCACCTCCAATGAGCAGTTCTTC. Its protein is CASRGRGGTSNEQFF. The chain links TRBV19 to TRBJ2-1; the D call may be TRBD1 or TRBD2 (7 bases each). The CDR3 loop spans 15 amino acids. Germline loops: CDR1 LNHDA, CDR2 SQIVND (reference sequence). V lost 6 bases and J 6 bases, leaving 18 bases between the germline ends.

The chain employs TRBV4-3 and TRBJ2-1, with TRBD2 identical over 11 bases. CDR1 is LGHNA and CDR2 is YSLEER in the germline V gene. There are 18 residues in the CDR3. V shed 1 base, J shed 0 bases, and the junction held 5 bases outside the gene matches. This CDR3 reads CASSQGGLADSSYNEQFF. The CDR3 region has the DNA TGCGCCAGCAGCCAAGGGGGACTAGCGGACAGCTCCTACAATGAGCAGTTCTTC.

Worth noting for this clone: Germline is not matched at one junction end, which may reflect a read error. The CDR3 bases are TGTGCCAGCGCGACAGGGGGCTTCGAGACTCAGTACTTC. It encodes CASATGGFETQYF. The chain combines TRBV19 with TRBJ2-5, with 10 bases lining up with TRBD1. CDR1 and CDR2 from the germline V gene are LNHDA and SQIVND (reference sequence). The CDR3 covers 13 residues.

The V and J genes are TRBV9 and TRBJ1-1; D gene unclear. Germline V lookup: CDR1 SGDLS, CDR2 YYNGEE. V was shortened by 0 bases and J by 0 bases, with 3 bases between the two germline ends. The CDR3 has 13 amino acids. This chain's CDR3 is CASSVALNTEAFF. CDR3 nucleotide sequence: TGTGCCAGCAGCGTAGCCCTGAACACTGAAGCTTTCTTT.

The chain couples TRBV4-2 to TRBJ2-3; D ambiguous. The germline CDR1 and CDR2 sequences are LGHNA and YNFKEQ. V lost 0 bases, J lost 0 bases, and 10 bases lay in between. This CDR3 region has 16 residues. The CDR3 is CASSQDPNWSTDTQYF. As DNA, the CDR3 is TGTGCCAGCAGCCAAGATCCAAACTGGAGCACAGATACGCAGTATTTT.

This clone appeared a single time. The J gene is TRBJ2-3, the V gene TRBV5-5; D not certain. Per germline, CDR1 SGHKS and CDR2 YYEKEE (reference sequence). V lost 4 bases, J lost 4 bases, and 13 bases lay in between. The CDR3 loop spans 14 amino acids. The CDR3 DNA reads as TGTGCCAGCAGCCCCCTTGCGGCAGCAGATACGCAGTATTTT. It encodes CASSPLAAADTQYF.

The CDR3 nucleotides are TGTGCCAGCAGCGCCGCGGCAGGGGCCAAAAACATTCAGTACTTC. Amino acids: CASSAAAGAKNIQYF. The chain is built from TRBV5-6 and TRBJ2-4, with D possibly matching TRBD1 (5 bases). This CDR3 region has 15 residues. Trimming shortened V by 4 bases and J by 1 base, and 12 bases separated the two germline ends. Looked up from germline, CDR1 is SGHDT and CDR2 is YYEEEE. Full variable domain (rest looked up from reference TRBV5-6 and TRBJ2-4): DAGVTQSPTHLIKTRGQQVTLRCSPKSGHDTVSWYQQALGQGPQFIFQYYEEEERQRGNFPDRFSGHQFPNYSSELNVNALLLGDSALYLCASSAAAGAKNIQYFGAGTRLSVL.

This clone was picked up a small number of times. J is TRBJ2-7 and V is TRBV19; possibly TRBD2 for D (5 bases). Germline CDR1 is LNHDA and CDR2 is SQIVND (reference sequence). The CDR3 runs 15 residues. Trimming shortened V by 4 bases and J by 2 bases, and 15 bases separated the two germline ends. The CDR3 sequence: CASSNGLLGAYEQYF. The CDR3 DNA is TGTGCCAGTAGTAACGGACTGCTAGGTGCCTACGAGCAGTACTTC. The full variable domain, rest sourced from reference TRBV19 and TRBJ2-7, is DGGITQSPKYLFRKEGQNVTLSCEQNLNHDAMYWYRQDPGQGLRLIYYSQIVNDFQKGDIAEGYSVSREKKESFPLTVTSAQKNPTAFYLCASSNGLLGAYEQYFGPGTRLTVT.

The chain links TRBV19 to TRBJ2-7; D call uncertain. Germline values: CDR1 LNHDA, CDR2 SQIVND (reference sequence). The CDR3 extends over 14 amino acids. With 2 bases removed from V and 3 bases from J, the gap between germline ends came to 11 bases. CDR3 sequence reads: CASSIRTYGYEQYF. CDR3 in DNA: TGTGCCAGTAGTATACGGACCTACGGCTACGAGCAGTACTTC.

The chain links TRBV5-4 to TRBJ2-2; 7 nucleotides align to TRBD2. Germline CDR1 and CDR2: SGHNT and YYREEE (reference sequence). The CDR3 runs to 16 residues. Trimming cost V 1 base and J 1 base; bases outside gene matches: 4. The CDR3 sequence: CASSLLGGRNTGELFF. CDR3 coding DNA: TGTGCCAGCAGCTTGTTGGGGGGGAGGAACACCGGGGAGCTGTTTTTT.

The V call is TRBV7-9, the J call TRBJ2-3, with 7 bases that match TRBD2. The CDR3 contains 18 residues. V trimming: 4 bases; J trimming: 2 bases; junction bases outside the gene matches: 15. Germline loops: CDR1 SEHNR, CDR2 FQNEAQ (reference sequence). CDR3 DNA sequence: TGTGCCAGCAGCTCCATGGGGTACGCGGGAGAGGTCACAGATACGCAGTATTTT. Protein: CASSSMGYAGEVTDTQYF.

V is TRBV19 and J is TRBJ2-5; TRBD2 might be the D (5 bases). The CDR3 consists of 12 residues. Trimming removed 5 bases from V and 5 bases from J, with 9 bases in between. The germline gives CDR1 LNHDA, CDR2 SQIVND (reference sequence). CDR3: CASSSGLETQYF. The CDR3 nucleotides read TGTGCCAGTAGTTCGGGGTTGGAGACCCAGTACTTC.

This clone turned up a few times. V gene TRBV19 combines with J gene TRBJ2-2; tentative D call: TRBD1 (5 bases). This CDR3 region has 13 residues. The V gene's germline CDR1 is LNHDA and CDR2 SQIVND (reference sequence). With 6 bases removed from V and 6 bases from J, the gap between germline ends came to 11 bases. CDR3 bases: TGTGCCAGTAGGACAGAGTGGGCCGGGGAGCTGTTTTTT. Translated, it gives CASRTEWAGELFF.

The chain joins TRBV10-3 to TRBJ2-2; 7 bases line up with TRBD2. The CDR3 covers 17 residues. V lost 0 bases and J lost 2; bases outside the gene matches: 6. From germline, CDR1 is ENHRY and CDR2 SYGVKD. CDR3: CAISESKAGDNTGELFF. In DNA, the CDR3 is TGTGCCATCAGTGAGTCGAAGGCGGGAGATAACACCGGGGAGCTGTTTTTT.

This chain connects TRBV5-1 to TRBJ2-3, with 9 bases fitting TRBD2. Germline assignment: CDR1 SGHRS and CDR2 YFSETQ. Trimming took 3 bases from V and 8 from J; bases not matched to a gene: 7. CDR3 size: 14 residues. CDR3 protein: CASSSQTSGTTQYF. The DNA for the CDR3 is TGCGCCAGCAGCTCCCAGACTAGCGGTACTACGCAGTATTTT.

The chain is built from TRBV7-3 and TRBJ1-1, with D perhaps matching TRBD1 (5 bases). The CDR3 is 17 residues long. The germline CDR1 and CDR2 sequences are SGHTA and FQGTGA. The germline V and J ends were trimmed by 2 bases and 0 bases, with 16 bases remaining between them. CDR3 bases: TGTGCCAGCAGCTTAGATGGGCCAGGGACCATGAACACTGAAGCTTTCTTT. Amino acid sequence: CASSLDGPGTMNTEAFF.

Note on this clone: Additional DNA sequences in this sample encode the identical CDR3. The genes are TRBV30 and TRBJ1-4, with no clear D. The ends were cut back, 0 bases at V and 8 bases at J, with 4 bases in the middle. The CDR3 sequence is 11 residues long. The germline V gene encodes CDR1 GTSNPN and CDR2 SVGIG (reference sequence). The CDR3 spells CAWSVREKLFF. In DNA form, the CDR3 reads TGTGCCTGGAGTGTACGGGAAAAACTGTTTTTT.

This chain connects TRBV29-1 to TRBJ2-1, with D possibly being TRBD2 (7 bases). Trimming pared 4 bases from V and 8 bases from J, leaving 15 bases between. Germline V gene data show CDR1 as SQVTM and CDR2 as ANQGSEA. The CDR3 has 13 residues. In DNA, the CDR3 is TGCAGCGTTGTGCGCGGGGGCCCCGATGAGCAGTTCTTC. Its translation is CSVVRGGPDEQFF.

The J gene is TRBJ2-2, the V gene TRBV29-1; possibly TRBD1 for D (6 bases). Germline-derived CDR1 and CDR2 are SQVTM and ANQGSEA. The V gene lost 7 bases and the J gene lost 0 bases, with 15 bases spanning the gap. The CDR3 consists of 15 residues. Written as DNA, the CDR3 is TGCAGCGCCGAACCGGGACACGCGAACACCGGGGAGCTGTTTTTT. Its protein is CSAEPGHANTGELFF.

This chain joins TRBV18 and TRBJ1-2; perhaps TRBD1 as D (5 bases). The CDR3 consists of 13 residues. The ends were cut back, 6 bases at V and 1 base at J, with 9 bases in the middle. Germline V gene lookup returns CDR1 KGHSH and CDR2 LQKENI. CDR3 residues: CASSHDSNYGYTF. The CDR3 bases are TGTGCCAGCTCCCACGACAGTAACTATGGCTACACCTTC.

This chain links TRBV27 with TRBJ1-2; D not certain. V lost 4 bases to trimming and J lost 7 bases, with 10 bases between them. The CDR3 has 12 amino acids. CDR1 is MNHEY, CDR2 SMNVEV, per germline (reference sequence). This CDR3 reads CASSSTSFGYTF. DNA for the CDR3: TGTGCCAGCAGTTCTACTTCTTTTGGCTACACCTTC.

This chain uses TRBV11-2 with TRBJ2-1, with a possible D match to TRBD2 (6 bases). Germline V gene data show CDR1 as SGHAT and CDR2 as FQNNGV. The CDR3 sequence is 13 residues long. V lost 7 bases and J 7 bases, leaving 14 bases between the germline ends. CDR3 DNA: TGTGCCAGCAAGCCGGGAGTCAATAATGAGCAGTTCTTC. Translated: CASKPGVNNEQFF. Supplemented by reference TRBV11-2 and TRBJ2-1, the full variable domain reads EAGVAQSPRYKIIEKRQSVAFWCNPISGHATLYWYQQILGQGPKLLIQFQNNGVVDDSQLPKDRFSAERLKGVDSTLKIQPAKLEDSAVYLCASKPGVNNEQFFGPGTRLTVL.

The chain employs TRBV7-2 and TRBJ2-5; maybe TRBD1 (5 bases). Germline V gene sequence: CDR1 SGHTA, CDR2 FQGNSA. The ends were cut back, 1 base at V and 3 bases at J, with 24 bases in the middle. The CDR3 extends over 19 amino acids. In DNA form, the CDR3 reads TGTGCCAGCAGCTTAGTTCCCCTTATTAGTAGCCTAGGGGAAGAGACCCAGTACTTC. Amino acid sequence: CASSLVPLISSLGEETQYF.

This chain connects TRBV7-8 to TRBJ2-4; 11 bases agree with TRBD2. Per germline, CDR1 SGHVS and CDR2 FQNEAQ. J gave up 6 bases and V 4 bases, and 8 bases lay outside the gene matches. CDR3 length: 16 residues. CDR3 sequence (DNA): TGTGCCAGCAGCTCGCCTTTAGCGGGAGGGGGAAACATTCAGTACTTC. This translates into CASSSPLAGGGNIQYF.

V usage is TRBV19 and J usage is TRBJ2-7, with TRBD2 matching 11 bases. CDR1 LNHDA and CDR2 SQIVND come from the germline V gene (reference sequence). With 5 bases clipped from V and 7 bases from J, the junction kept 4 bases outside the gene matches. The CDR3 extends over 13 amino acids. CDR3 in DNA: TGTGCCAGTAGTGGGACTAGCGGATGGGAGCAGTACTTC. It codes for CASSGTSGWEQYF.

This clone occurred a few times. CDR3 nucleotide sequence: TGTGCCAGCATCGGGACAGGGGAAAATCAGCCCCAGCATTTT. It yields the protein CASIGTGENQPQHF. The chain recombines TRBV6-1 with TRBJ1-5; 10 nucleotides agree with TRBD1. The CDR3 contains 14 residues. CDR1 and CDR2 (germline): MNHNS, SASEGT. With V trimmed by 7 bases and J by 4 bases, 4 bases remained unmatched.

The gene calls are TRBV19 and TRBJ1-5; 7 bases match TRBD1. CDR1 is LNHDA, CDR2 SQIVND, per germline (reference sequence). The junction had 10 bases not matched to a gene; V was cut back by 6 bases and J by 2 bases. CDR3 size: 16 residues. The CDR3 bases are TGTGCCAGTAGCCTTTCAACAGGGGTGGGCAATCAGCCCCAGCATTTT. Translated, it gives CASSLSTGVGNQPQHF. The entire variable domain, with the rest obtained from reference TRBV19 and TRBJ1-5, is as follows: DGGITQSPKYLFRKEGQNVTLSCEQNLNHDAMYWYRQDPGQGLRLIYYSQIVNDFQKGDIAEGYSVSREKKESFPLTVTSAQKNPTAFYLCASSLSTGVGNQPQHFGDGTRLSIL.

This chain connects TRBV18 to TRBJ1-2, with 8 nucleotides matching TRBD1. CDR1 and CDR2 from the germline V gene are KGHSH and LQKENI. The CDR3 contains 17 residues. The J segment lost 0 bases and the V segment lost 0 bases, leaving 6 bases of the junction unmatched. The CDR3 bases are TGTGCCAGCTCACCACCCAAACAGGGGGTAGCTAACTATGGCTACACCTTC. Translating gives CASSPPKQGVANYGYTF.

The V gene is TRBV18, the J gene TRBJ2-1, with 7 bases identical to TRBD2. CDR3 length: 18 residues. CDR1 is KGHSH and CDR2 is LQKENI in the germline V gene. Trimming took 4 bases from V and 5 from J; bases not matched to a gene: 17. The CDR3 is CASSQLLGLTGTNNEQFF. The CDR3 bases are TGTGCCAGCTCACAACTTCTGGGACTAACGGGGACCAACAATGAGCAGTTCTTC.

V is TRBV25-1 and J is TRBJ1-2, with 7 bases that match TRBD1. CDR1 and CDR2 (germline): MGHDK, SYGVNS. The junction had 6 bases not matched to a gene; V was cut back by 2 bases and J by 0 bases. This CDR3 is built from 16 residues. The CDR3 sequence: CASSETYRGSNYGYTF. CDR3 in DNA: TGTGCCAGCAGTGAAACGTACAGGGGATCTAACTATGGCTACACCTTC.